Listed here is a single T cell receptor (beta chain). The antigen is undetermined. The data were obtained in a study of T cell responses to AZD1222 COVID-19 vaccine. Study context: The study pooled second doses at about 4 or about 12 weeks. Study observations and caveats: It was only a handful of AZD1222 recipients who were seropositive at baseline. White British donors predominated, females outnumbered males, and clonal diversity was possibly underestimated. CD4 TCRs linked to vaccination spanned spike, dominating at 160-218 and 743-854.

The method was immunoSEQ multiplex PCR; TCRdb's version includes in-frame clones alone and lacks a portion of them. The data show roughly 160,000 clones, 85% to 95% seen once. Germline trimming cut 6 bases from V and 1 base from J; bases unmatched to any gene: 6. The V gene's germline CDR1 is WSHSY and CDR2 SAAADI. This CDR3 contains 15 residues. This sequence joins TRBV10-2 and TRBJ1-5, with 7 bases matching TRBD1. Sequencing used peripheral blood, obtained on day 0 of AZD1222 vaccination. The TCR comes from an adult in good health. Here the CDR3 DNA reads TGCGCCAGCAGCCCGACAGGGTGGAGCAATCAGCCCCAGCATTTT. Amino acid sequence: CASSPTGWSNQPQHF.